This T cell receptor beta chain was sequenced for a study of blood T cell repertoires in COVID-19. Study at large: Sites across the United States, Italy and Spain contributed samples from acute and convalescent COVID-19. Sources were T cells, B-cell-depleted T cells, or PBMCs; the material itself was cDNA or gDNA.

CDR1 and CDR2 (germline): SGHRS, YFSETQ. The trim removed 4 bases at V and 4 bases at J, leaving 5 bases unmatched. This CDR3 region has 15 residues. In the authors' methods: Amplification of reference gene primers was used by the study to estimate nucleated cell counts. The repertoire was sequenced with immunoSEQ multiplex PCR; TCRdb's copy has only in-frame clones and lacks some. The V and J calls and clone size were taken over from that table, and D and trimming were inferred from the DNA. This table has over 200,000 clones, approximately 80% appearing once. Enrollment of patients from Seattle took place during active infection, with longitudinal follow-up.

V and J are TRBV5-1 and TRBJ2-2, with TRBD2 identical over 9 bases. The sequence derives from a woman of 80 years or more with COVID-19, enrolled during active disease. Sequencing was done on a sample of peripheral blood. In nucleotides, the CDR3 is TGCGCCAGCAGCCTGAGCGGGAGGTTCACCGGGGAGCTGTTTTTT. The encoded protein is CASSLSGRFTGELFF.